This TCR beta chain stems from a study of T cell responses to AZD1222 COVID-19 vaccine. Turning to the study itself: Doses given second, at about 4 or about 12 weeks, were pooled.

The study, taken as a whole, reports: Only six or seven AZD1222 recipients tested seropositive at baseline. The donor group comprised mostly white British people and more females; the analysis possibly underestimated clonal diversity.

TCRdb's copy holds only in-frame clones and misses some; the assay was immunoSEQ multiplex PCR. Of 95,000 to 150,000 clones listed, around nine tenths are singletons. The CDR3 loop spans 13 amino acids. Trimming removed 2 bases from V and 4 bases from J, with 8 bases in between. The germline CDR1 and CDR2 sequences are MNHEY and SVGEGT. This clone occurred once. Its antigen is undetermined. Here the sequenced sample was peripheral blood, taken on day 0 of AZD1222 vaccination. This clonotype originated in an adult in good health. This chain joins TRBV6-2 or TRBV6-3 and TRBJ1-1, with D maybe TRBD1 (5 bases). The CDR3 DNA follows: TGTGCCAGCAGTTACCAGGGAAGCACTGAAGCTTTCTTT. The encoded protein is CASSYQGSTEAFF.